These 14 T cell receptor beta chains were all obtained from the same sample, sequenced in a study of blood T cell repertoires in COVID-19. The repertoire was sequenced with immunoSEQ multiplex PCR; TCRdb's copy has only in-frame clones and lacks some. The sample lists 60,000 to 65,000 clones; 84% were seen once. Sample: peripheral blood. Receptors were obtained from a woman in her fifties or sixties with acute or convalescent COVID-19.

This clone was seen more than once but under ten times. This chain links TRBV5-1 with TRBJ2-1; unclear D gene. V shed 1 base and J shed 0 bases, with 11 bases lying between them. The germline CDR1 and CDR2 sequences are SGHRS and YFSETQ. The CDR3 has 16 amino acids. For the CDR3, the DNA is TGCGCCAGCAGCTTGAAGCAACCGAGCTCCTACAATGAGCAGTTCTTC. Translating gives CASSLKQPSSYNEQFF.

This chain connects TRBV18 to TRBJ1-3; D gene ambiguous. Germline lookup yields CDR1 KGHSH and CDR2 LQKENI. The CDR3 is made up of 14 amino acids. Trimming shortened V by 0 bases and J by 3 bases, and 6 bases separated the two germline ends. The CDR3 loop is CASSPPTVGNTIYF. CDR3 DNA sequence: TGTGCCAGCTCACCACCAACAGTTGGAAACACCATATATTTT.

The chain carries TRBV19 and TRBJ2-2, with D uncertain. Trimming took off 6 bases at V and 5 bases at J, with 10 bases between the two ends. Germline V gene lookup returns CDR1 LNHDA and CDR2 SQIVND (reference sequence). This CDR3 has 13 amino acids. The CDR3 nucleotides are TGTGCCAGTAGCTGGGCCTTTACCGGGGAGCTGTTTTTT. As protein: CASSWAFTGELFF.

The CDR3 sequence is CASFTGQAGTEAFF. The DNA of the CDR3 is TGTGCCAGCTTCACAGGACAGGCGGGCACTGAAGCTTTCTTT. The V and J genes are TRBV2 and TRBJ1-1; 7 bases agree with TRBD1. Looked up from germline, CDR1 is SNHLY and CDR2 is FYNNEI. CDR3 size: 14 residues. V trimming: 8 bases; J trimming: 4 bases; junction bases outside the gene matches: 10.

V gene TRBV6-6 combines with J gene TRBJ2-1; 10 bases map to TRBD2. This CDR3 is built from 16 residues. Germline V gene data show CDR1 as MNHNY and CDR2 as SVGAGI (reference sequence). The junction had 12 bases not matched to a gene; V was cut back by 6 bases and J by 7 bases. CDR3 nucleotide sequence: TGTGCCAGCAGAGGTACTCCAGCGGGGGGGCCTAATGAGCAGTTCTTC. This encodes CASRGTPAGGPNEQFF.

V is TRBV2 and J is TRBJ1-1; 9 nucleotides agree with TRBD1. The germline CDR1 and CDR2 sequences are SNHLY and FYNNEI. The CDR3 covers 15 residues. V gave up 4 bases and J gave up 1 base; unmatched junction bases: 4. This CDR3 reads CASSAQGASNTEAFF. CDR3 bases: TGTGCCAGCAGTGCACAGGGGGCTTCGAACACTGAAGCTTTCTTT.

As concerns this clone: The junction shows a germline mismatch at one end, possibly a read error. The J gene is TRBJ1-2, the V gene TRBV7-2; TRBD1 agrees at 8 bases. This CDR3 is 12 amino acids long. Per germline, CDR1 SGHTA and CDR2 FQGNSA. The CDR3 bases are TGTGCCAGCAGCTCCCGGACAGGGAGGATAGCCTTC. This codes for CASSSRTGRIAF.

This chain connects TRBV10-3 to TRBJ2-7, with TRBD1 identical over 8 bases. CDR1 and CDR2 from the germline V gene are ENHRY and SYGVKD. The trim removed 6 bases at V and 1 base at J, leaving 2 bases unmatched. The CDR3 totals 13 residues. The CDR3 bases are TGTGCCATCAGGACAGGGGAGTCCTACGAGCAGTACTTC. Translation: CAIRTGESYEQYF.

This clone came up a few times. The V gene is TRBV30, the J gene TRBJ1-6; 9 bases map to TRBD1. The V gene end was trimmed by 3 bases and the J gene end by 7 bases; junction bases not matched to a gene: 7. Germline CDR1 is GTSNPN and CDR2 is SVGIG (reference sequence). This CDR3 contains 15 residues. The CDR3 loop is CAWSPGQGPNSPLHF. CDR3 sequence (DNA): TGTGCCTGGAGCCCCGGACAGGGGCCAAATTCACCCCTCCACTTT. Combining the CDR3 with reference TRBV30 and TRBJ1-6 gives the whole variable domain SQTIHQWPATLVQPVGSPLSLECTVEGTSNPNLYWYRQAAGRGLQLLFYSVGIGQISSEVPQNLSASRPQDRQFILSSKKLLLSDSGFYLCAWSPGQGPNSPLHFGNGTRLTVT.

The CDR3 region is CASSIQGRGNQPQHF. CDR3 nucleotides: TGTGCCAGCAGCATACAGGGACGAGGCAATCAGCCCCAGCATTTT. This chain uses TRBV7-2 with TRBJ1-5; D may be TRBD1 (6 bases). The V gene lost 5 bases and the J gene lost 2 bases, with 13 bases spanning the gap. In germline, CDR1 is SGHTA, CDR2 FQGNSA. The CDR3 consists of 15 residues.

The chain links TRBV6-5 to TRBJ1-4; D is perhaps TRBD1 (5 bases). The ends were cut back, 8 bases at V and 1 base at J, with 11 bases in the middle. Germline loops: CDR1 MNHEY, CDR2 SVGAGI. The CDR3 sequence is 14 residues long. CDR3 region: CASGRTGTNEKLFF. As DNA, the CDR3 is TGTGCCAGCGGTCGCACAGGAACTAATGAAAAACTGTTTTTT.

The CDR3 reads CASSLSVTGHTEAFF. The CDR3 nucleotides are TGCGCCAGCAGCCTTTCTGTGACAGGGCACACTGAAGCTTTCTTT. The chain couples TRBV5-1 to TRBJ1-1, with 7 bases identical to TRBD1. Germline V lookup: CDR1 SGHRS, CDR2 YFSETQ. Trimming at V came to 4 bases and at J to 3 bases, leaving 9 bases not matched to a gene. The CDR3 spans 15 residues.

The CDR3, as DNA: TGTGCCAGTAGTATAGGGAGGAACAGGGGGCGAGTGTTTGAAGCTTTCTTT. Translating gives CASSIGRNRGRVFEAFF. The chain joins TRBV19 to TRBJ1-1, with 9 bases fitting TRBD1. Germline V gives CDR1 LNHDA, CDR2 SQIVND (reference sequence). The J segment lost 7 bases and the V segment lost 1 base, leaving 13 bases of the junction unmatched. The CDR3 is 17 amino acids.

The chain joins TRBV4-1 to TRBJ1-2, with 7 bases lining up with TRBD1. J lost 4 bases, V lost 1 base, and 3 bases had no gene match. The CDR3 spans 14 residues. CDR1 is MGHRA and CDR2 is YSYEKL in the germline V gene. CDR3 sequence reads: CASSQVSGGYGYTF. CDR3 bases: TGCGCCAGCAGCCAAGTATCAGGGGGCTATGGCTACACCTTC.